This T cell receptor (beta chain) came from a study of blood T cells in healthy people across ages. The CDR3 covers 14 residues. V lost 1 base, J lost 5 bases, and 2 bases stayed unmatched. The germline gives CDR1 MGHDK, CDR2 SYGVNS. Together with a sample-barcoded 5' primer, a J-beta primer mix was included in a second PCR lasting about 6 to 11 cycles. TCRdb re-called the 5' RACE reads with MiXCR, one entry per CDR3 protein. The sample comprises more than 900,000 distinct CDR3 sequences, around 25% of which are singletons, and about 0.8% rests with the top ten. General study results and limits: Older age went with lower TCR beta diversity per million T cells, in a roughly linear way. In the absence of known donor CMV status, changes in expanded clonotypes were possibly confounded.

This clonotype was observed a handful of times. Its antigen is unidentified. The sample was also reused in another study, on T cells of mothers and their children.

This chain links TRBV25-1 with TRBJ2-1; 7 bases line up with TRBD2. This receptor was identified in a girl aged 2 to 10 in good health. Sequencing was performed on blood. DNA for the CDR3: TGTGCCAGCAGTGAATTGGGAGGGAACAATGAGCAGTTCTTC. This codes for CASSELGGNNEQFF.